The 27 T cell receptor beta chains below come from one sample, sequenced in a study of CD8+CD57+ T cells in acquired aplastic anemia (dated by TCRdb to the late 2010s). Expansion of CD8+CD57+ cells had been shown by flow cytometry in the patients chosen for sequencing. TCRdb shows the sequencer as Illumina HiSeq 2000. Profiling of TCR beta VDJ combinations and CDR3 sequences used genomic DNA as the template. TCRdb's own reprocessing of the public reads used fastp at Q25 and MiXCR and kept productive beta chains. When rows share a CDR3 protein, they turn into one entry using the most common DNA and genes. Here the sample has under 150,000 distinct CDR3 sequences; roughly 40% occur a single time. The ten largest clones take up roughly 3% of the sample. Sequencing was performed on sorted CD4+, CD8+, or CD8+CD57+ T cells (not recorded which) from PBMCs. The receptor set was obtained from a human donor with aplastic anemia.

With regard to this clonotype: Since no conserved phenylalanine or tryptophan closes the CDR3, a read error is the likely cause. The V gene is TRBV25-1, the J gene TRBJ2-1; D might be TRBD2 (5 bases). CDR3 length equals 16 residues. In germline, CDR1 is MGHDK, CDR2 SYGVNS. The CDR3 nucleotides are TGTGCCAGCAGTGACCCCGGCGGGTACCCCTACAATGTGCAGTTCCTC. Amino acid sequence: CASSDPGGYPYNVQFL.

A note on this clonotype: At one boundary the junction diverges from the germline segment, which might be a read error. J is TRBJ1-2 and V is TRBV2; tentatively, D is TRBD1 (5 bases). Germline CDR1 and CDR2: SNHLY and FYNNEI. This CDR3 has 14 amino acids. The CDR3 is CASSEAMTDYGHTF. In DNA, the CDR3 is TGTGCCAGCAGTGAAGCGATGACAGACTATGGCCACACCTTC. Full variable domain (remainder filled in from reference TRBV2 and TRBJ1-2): EPEVTQTPSHQVTQMGQEVILRCVPISNHLYFYWYRQILGQKVEFLVSFYNNEISEKSEIFDDQFSVERPDGSNFTLKIRSTKLEDSAMYFCASSEAMTDYGHTFGSGTRLTVV.

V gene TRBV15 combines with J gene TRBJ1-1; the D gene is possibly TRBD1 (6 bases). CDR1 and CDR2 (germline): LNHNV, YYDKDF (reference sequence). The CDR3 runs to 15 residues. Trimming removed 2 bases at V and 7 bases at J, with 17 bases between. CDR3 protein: CATSRPQTGLGEAFF. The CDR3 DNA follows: TGTGCCACCAGCAGACCCCAAACAGGGCTGGGTGAAGCTTTCTTT. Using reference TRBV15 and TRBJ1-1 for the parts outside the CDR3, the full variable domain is DAMVIQNPRYQVTQFGKPVTLSCSQTLNHNVMYWYQQKSSQAPKLLFHYYDKDFNNEADTPDNFQSRRPNTSFCFLDIRSPGLGDTAMYLCATSRPQTGLGEAFFGQGTRLTVV.

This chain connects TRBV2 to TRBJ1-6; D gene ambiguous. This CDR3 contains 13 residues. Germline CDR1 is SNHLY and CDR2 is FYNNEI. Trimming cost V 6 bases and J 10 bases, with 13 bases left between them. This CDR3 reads CASRDLIYSPLHF. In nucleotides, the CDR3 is TGTGCCAGCAGGGACCTTATTTACTCACCCCTCCACTTT.

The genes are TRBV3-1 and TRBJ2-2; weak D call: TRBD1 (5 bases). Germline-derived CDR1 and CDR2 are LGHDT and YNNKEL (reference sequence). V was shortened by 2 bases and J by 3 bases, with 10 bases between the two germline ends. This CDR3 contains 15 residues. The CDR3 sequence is CASSQSRVHTGELFF. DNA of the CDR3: TGTGCCAGCAGCCAATCCAGGGTTCACACCGGGGAGCTGTTTTTT.

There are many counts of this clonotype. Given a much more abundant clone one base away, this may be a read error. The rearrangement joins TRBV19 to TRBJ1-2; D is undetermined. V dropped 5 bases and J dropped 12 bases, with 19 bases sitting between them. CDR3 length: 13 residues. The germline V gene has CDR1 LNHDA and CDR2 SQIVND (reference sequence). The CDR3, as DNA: TGTGCCAGTAGTGTCTCCCTGATGAAGGGCCACACCTTC. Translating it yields CASSVSLMKGHTF.

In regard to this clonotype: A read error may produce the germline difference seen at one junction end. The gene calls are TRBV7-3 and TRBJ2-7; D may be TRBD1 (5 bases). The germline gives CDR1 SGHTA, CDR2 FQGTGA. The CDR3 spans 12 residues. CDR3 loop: CASRAESYEQYF. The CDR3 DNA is TGCGCCAGCAGGGCGGAATCCTACGAGCAGTACTTC.

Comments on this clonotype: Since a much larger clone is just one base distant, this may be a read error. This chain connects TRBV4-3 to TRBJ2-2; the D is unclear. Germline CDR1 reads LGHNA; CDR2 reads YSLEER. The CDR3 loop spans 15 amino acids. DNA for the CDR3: TGCGCCAGCGGCCAAGATCTACCAATCACCGGGGAGCTGTTTTTT. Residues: CASGQDLPITGELFF.

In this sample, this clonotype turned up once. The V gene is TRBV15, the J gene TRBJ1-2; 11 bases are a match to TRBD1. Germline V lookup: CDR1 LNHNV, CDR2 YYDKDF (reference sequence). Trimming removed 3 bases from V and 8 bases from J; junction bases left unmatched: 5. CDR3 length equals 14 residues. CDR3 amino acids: CATSSPGQGGGYTF. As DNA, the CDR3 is TGTGCCACCAGCAGTCCGGGACAGGGGGGAGGCTACACCTTC.

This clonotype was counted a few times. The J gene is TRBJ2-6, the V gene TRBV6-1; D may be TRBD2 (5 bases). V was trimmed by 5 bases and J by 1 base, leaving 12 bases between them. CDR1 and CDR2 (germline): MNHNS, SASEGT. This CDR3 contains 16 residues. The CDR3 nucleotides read TGTGCCAGCAGTAGTCAGCGGATTTCTGGGGCCAACGTCCTGACTTTC. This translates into CASSSQRISGANVLTF.

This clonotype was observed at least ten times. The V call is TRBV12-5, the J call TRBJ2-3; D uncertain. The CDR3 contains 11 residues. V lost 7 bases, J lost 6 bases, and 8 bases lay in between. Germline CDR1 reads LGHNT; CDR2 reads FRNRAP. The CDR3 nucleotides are TGTGCTAGTGCCCTGGGGGATACGCAGTATTTT. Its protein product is CASALGDTQYF.

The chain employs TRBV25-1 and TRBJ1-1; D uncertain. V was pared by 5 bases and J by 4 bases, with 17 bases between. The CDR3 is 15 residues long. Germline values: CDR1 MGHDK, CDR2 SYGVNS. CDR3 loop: CASSLGSSGGTEAFF. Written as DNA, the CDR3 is TGTGCCAGCAGTTTGGGGTCCTCTGGAGGCACTGAAGCTTTCTTT. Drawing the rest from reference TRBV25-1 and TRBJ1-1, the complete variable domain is EADIYQTPRYLVIGTGKKITLECSQTMGHDKMYWYQQDPGMELHLIHYSYGVNSTEKGDLSSESTVSRIRTEHFPLTLESARPSHTSQYLCASSLGSSGGTEAFFGQGTRLTVV.

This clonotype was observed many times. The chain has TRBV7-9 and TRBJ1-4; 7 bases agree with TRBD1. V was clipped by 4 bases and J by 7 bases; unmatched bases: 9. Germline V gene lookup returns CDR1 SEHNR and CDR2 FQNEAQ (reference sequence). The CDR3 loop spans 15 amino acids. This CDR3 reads CASSSSGGRSEKLFF. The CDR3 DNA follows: TGTGCCAGCAGCTCTTCAGGGGGAAGAAGTGAAAAACTGTTTTTT.

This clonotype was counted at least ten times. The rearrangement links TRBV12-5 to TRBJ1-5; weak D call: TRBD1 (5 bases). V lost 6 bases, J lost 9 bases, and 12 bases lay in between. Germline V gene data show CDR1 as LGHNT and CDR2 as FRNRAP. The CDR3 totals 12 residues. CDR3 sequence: CASGPQGLPQHF. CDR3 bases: TGTGCTAGTGGGCCCCAGGGTCTGCCCCAGCATTTT. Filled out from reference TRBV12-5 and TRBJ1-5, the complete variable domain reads DARVTQTPRHKVTEMGQEVTMRCQPILGHNTVFWYRQTMMQGLELLAYFRNRAPLDDSGMPKDRFSAEMPDATLATLKIQPSEPRDSAVYFCASGPQGLPQHFGDGTRLSIL.

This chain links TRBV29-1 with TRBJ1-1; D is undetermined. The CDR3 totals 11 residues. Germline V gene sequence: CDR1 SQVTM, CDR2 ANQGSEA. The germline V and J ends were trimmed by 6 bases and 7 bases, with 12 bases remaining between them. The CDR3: CSVRRKDEAFF. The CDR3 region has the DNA TGCAGCGTCCGGAGAAAGGATGAAGCTTTCTTT.

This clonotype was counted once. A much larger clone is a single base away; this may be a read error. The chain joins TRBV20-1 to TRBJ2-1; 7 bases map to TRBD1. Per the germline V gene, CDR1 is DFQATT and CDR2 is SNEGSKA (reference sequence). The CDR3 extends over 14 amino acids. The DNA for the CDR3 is TGCAGTGTTAGAGCGGACAGGTCCTACAATGAGCAGTTCTTC. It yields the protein CSVRADRSYNEQFF.

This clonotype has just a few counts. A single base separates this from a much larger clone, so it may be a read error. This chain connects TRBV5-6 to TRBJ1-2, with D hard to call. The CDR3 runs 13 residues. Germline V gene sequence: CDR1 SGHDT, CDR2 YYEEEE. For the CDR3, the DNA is TGTGCCAGCAGCGCAGACCCAGCCTATGGCTACGCCTTC. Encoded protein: CASSADPAYGYAF. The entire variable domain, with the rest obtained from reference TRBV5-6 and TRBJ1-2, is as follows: DAGVTQSPTHLIKTRGQQVTLRCSPKSGHDTVSWYQQALGQGPQFIFQYYEEEERQRGNFPDRFSGHQFPNYSSELNVNALLLGDSALYLCASSADPAYGYAFGSGTRLTVV.

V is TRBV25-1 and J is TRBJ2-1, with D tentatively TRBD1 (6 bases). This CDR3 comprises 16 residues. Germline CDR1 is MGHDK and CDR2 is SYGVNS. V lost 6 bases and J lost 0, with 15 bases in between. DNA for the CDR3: TGTGCCAGCAGCTACGGACAGAGTAGCTCCTACAATGAGCAGTTCTTC. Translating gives CASSYGQSSSYNEQFF.

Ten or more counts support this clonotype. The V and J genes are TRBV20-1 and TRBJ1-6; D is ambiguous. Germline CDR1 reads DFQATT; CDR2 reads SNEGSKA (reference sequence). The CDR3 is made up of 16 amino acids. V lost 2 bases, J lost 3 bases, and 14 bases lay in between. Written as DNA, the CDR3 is TGCAGTGCTAGACTGGACGGCGGCCTCTATAATTCACCCCTCCACTTT. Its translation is CSARLDGGLYNSPLHF.

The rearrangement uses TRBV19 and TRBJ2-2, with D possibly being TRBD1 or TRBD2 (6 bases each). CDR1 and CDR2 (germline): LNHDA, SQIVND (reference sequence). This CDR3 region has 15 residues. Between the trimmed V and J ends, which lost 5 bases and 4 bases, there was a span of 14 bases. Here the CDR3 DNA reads TGTGCCAGTAGTCCGACCAGGGGAGGCACCGGGGAGCTGTTTTTT. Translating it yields CASSPTRGGTGELFF.

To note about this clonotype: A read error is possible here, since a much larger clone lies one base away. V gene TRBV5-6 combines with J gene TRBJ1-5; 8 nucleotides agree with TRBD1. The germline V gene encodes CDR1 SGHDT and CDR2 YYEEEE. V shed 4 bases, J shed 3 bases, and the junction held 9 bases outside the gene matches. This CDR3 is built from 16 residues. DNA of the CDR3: TGTGCCAGCAGCGCTGACAGGGGAAAGGACAATCAGCCCCAGCATTTT. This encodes CASSADRGKDNQPQHF.

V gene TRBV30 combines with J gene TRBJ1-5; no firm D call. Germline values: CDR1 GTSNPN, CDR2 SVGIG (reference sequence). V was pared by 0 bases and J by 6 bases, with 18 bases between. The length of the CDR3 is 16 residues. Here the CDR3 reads CAWSVSYKGPGQPQHF. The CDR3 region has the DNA TGTGCCTGGAGTGTAAGTTATAAAGGGCCGGGTCAGCCCCAGCATTTT.

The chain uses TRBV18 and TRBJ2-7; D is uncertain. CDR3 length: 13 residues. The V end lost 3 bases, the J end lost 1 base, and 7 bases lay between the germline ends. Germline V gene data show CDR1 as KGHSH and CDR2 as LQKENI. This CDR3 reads CASSPASSYEQYF. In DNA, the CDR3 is TGTGCCAGCTCACCGGCCAGTTCCTACGAGCAGTACTTC.

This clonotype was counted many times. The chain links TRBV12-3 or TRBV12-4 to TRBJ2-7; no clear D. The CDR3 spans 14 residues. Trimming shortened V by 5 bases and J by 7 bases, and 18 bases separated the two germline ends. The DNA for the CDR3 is TGTGCCAGCAGTCCGGGTATGATGCCCCGGGAGCAGTACTTC. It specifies CASSPGMMPREQYF.

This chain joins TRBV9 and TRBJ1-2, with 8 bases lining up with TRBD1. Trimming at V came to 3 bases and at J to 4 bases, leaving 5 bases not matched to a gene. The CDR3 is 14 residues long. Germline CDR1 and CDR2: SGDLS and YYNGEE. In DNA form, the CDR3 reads TGTGCCAGCAGCGCTGGAGGACAGGGCTATGGCTACACCTTC. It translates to CASSAGGQGYGYTF.

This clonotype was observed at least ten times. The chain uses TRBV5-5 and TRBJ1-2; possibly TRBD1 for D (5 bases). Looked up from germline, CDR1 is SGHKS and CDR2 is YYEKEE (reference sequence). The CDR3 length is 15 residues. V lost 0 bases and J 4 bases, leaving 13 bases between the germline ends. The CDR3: CASSLAGASSYGYTF. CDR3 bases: TGTGCCAGCAGCTTGGCCGGGGCCTCTAGCTATGGCTACACCTTC.

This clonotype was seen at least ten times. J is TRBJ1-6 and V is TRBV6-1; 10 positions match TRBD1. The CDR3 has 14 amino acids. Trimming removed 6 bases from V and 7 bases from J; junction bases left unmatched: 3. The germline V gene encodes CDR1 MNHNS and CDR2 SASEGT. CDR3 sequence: CASRGTGANSPLHF. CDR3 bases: TGTGCCAGCAGGGGGACAGGGGCAAATTCACCCCTCCACTTT.